Shown below are 11 T cell receptor beta chains from a single sample sequenced in a study of T cells in Graves' hyperthyroidism and ophthalmopathy. The investigators amplified TCR beta CDR3 regions from RNA transcripts. The TCR CDR3 was amplified in a first-round RT-PCR using the HTBI primer set. TCRdb processed the multiplex PCR reads anew with MiXCR; each CDR3 protein has one entry. Here the sample spans under 350,000 distinct CDR3 sequences, 18% being singletons. Source material: blood. Every receptor here comes from a woman between 50 and 59 years old with Graves' hyperthyroidism.

Many counts were recorded for this clonotype. The chain joins TRBV12-3 or TRBV12-4 to TRBJ1-4; D is undetermined. The CDR3 contains 14 residues. The V end lost 7 bases, the J end lost 8 bases, and 17 bases lay between the germline ends. The CDR3 nucleotides are TGTGCCAGCATCAAACGGGGATACGAAGAAAAACTGTTTTTT. Translated, it gives CASIKRGYEEKLFF.

The J gene is TRBJ2-3, the V gene TRBV7-9; 14 positions match TRBD2. The germline V gene has CDR1 SEHNR and CDR2 FQNEAQ (reference sequence). The CDR3 is 16 residues long. V lost 5 bases to trimming and J lost 5 bases; unmatched junction nucleotides: 6. CDR3 in DNA: TGTGCCAGCAGCAGGGGACTAGCGGGGGCAGGAGATACGCAGTATTTT. The encoded protein is CASSRGLAGAGDTQYF. The full variable domain, its missing parts supplied by reference TRBV7-9 and TRBJ2-3, is DTGVSQNPRHKITKRGQNVTFRCDPISEHNRLYWYRQTLGQGPEFLTYFQNEAQLEKSRLLSDRFSAERPKGSFSTLEIQRTEQGDSAMYLCASSRGLAGAGDTQYFGPGTRLTVL.

V and J are TRBV12-3 or TRBV12-4 and TRBJ1-3; D remains unclear. Trimming removed 5 bases at V and 10 bases at J, with 12 bases between. The CDR3 loop spans 12 amino acids. CDR3 loop: CASSQSRGTIYF. The CDR3 coding sequence is TGTGCCAGCAGTCAATCGAGAGGAACCATATATTTT.

A few counts support this clonotype. The genes are TRBV12-3 or TRBV12-4 and TRBJ1-5; D not certain. Trimming removed 7 bases at V and 0 bases at J, with 7 bases between. The CDR3 spans 13 residues. As DNA, the CDR3 is TGTGCCAGCACAGAGTATAGCAATCAGCCCCAGCATTTT. This sequence encodes CASTEYSNQPQHF.

This clonotype was recorded only once. The J gene is TRBJ2-7, the V gene TRBV7-9; 10 bases line up with TRBD1. The CDR3 loop spans 15 amino acids. V lost 5 bases and J lost 3; bases outside the gene matches: 7. Germline V gives CDR1 SEHNR, CDR2 FQNEAQ (reference sequence). CDR3 sequence: CASSAGQGGVYEQYF. The CDR3 DNA is TGTGCCAGCAGCGCCGGACAGGGGGGGGTCTACGAGCAGTACTTC.

At least ten counts were recorded for this clonotype. The chain carries TRBV5-1 and TRBJ2-1, with TRBD2 identical over 8 bases. J gave up 4 bases and V 0 bases, and 3 bases lay outside the gene matches. The CDR3 extends over 15 amino acids. Germline V gene lookup returns CDR1 SGHRS and CDR2 YFSETQ. The CDR3 nucleotides read TGCGCCAGCAGCTTGGAGGGCGGGGGGTACAATGAGCAGTTCTTC. Translating gives CASSLEGGGYNEQFF.

This clonotype was detected only a few times. This rearrangement joins TRBV14 to TRBJ2-2, with 7 positions matching TRBD1. This CDR3 has 19 residues. Germline CDR1 reads SGHDN; CDR2 reads FVKESK. J gave up 0 bases and V 4 bases, and 14 bases lay outside the gene matches. DNA for the CDR3: TGTGCCAGCAGCCGAAAGAAGACCATGGGACAGTCGAACACCGGGGAGCTGTTTTTT. Protein: CASSRKKTMGQSNTGELFF.

Points on this clonotype: Given a much more abundant clone one base away, this may be a read error. The CDR3 end shows no conserved phenylalanine or tryptophan, and so a read error is likely. The chain employs TRBV5-5 and TRBJ1-2; D gene ambiguous. The CDR3 is 13 residues long. Per germline, CDR1 SGHKS and CDR2 YYEKEE (reference sequence). The V gene lost 4 bases and the J gene lost 0 bases, with 7 bases spanning the gap. The CDR3 region has the DNA TGTGCCAGCAGCCCTGTCTCTAACTATGGCTACACCCTC. Its protein is CASSPVSNYGYTL.

The chain uses TRBV28 and TRBJ2-7; D is possibly TRBD2 (6 bases). The germline CDR1 and CDR2 sequences are MDHEN and SYDVKM. The CDR3 is 15 amino acids. Between the trimmed V and J ends, which lost 7 bases and 5 bases, there was a span of 21 bases. This CDR3 reads CASIPGGGSPHEQYF. CDR3 coding DNA: TGTGCCAGCATCCCCGGAGGAGGGAGCCCTCACGAGCAGTACTTC.

This clonotype was counted many times. CDR3 protein: CASSPWTLDSGNTIYF. The CDR3 coding sequence is TGTGCCAGCAGCCCCTGGACCTTAGACTCTGGAAACACCATATATTTT. V gene TRBV7-8 combines with J gene TRBJ1-3; D unresolved. Trimming removed 5 bases at V and 0 bases at J, with 14 bases between. CDR1 and CDR2 from the germline V gene are SGHVS and FQNEAQ. This CDR3 has 16 residues.

The chain employs TRBV29-1 and TRBJ2-1, with TRBD2 identical over 13 bases. This CDR3 is 16 amino acids long. Germline-derived CDR1 and CDR2 are SQVTM and ANQGSEA. The junction had 12 bases not matched to a gene; V was cut back by 7 bases and J by 6 bases. The CDR3 spells CSAFPGLAGRLNEQFF. CDR3 bases: TGCAGCGCATTTCCGGGACTAGCGGGAAGGCTCAATGAGCAGTTCTTC.